This T cell receptor beta chain appears in the sequencing data of a study of identical twins (dated by TCRdb to the mid-2010s). General notes on the study: To test whether fetal clonotypes persist, the study used deep sequencing on TCR alpha and beta repertoires from monozygotic twins, unrelated adults of various ages, and cord blood. To rule out contamination, replicate twin experiments were performed at different times with different library preparation protocols.

General study outcomes and caveats: Recombination models systematically underestimated out-of-frame TCR alpha sharing in monozygotic twins but agreed with sharing between unrelated individuals. A weaker excess of twin sharing was found in beta out-of-frame sequences because the signal-to-noise ratio was lowered by fewer shared sequences. Out-of-frame TCR alpha sequences shared between twins showed an excess of low generation-probability sequences compared with coincidental sharing between unrelated individuals. Because the same donors could not be followed over many years, the conclusions depended on cross-sectional statistical analysis. Fewer insertions were carried by abundant cord blood beta clonotypes; a weaker similar trend was observed in young adult naive repertoires, while no such trend was observed in memory repertoires. Zero-insertion analyses could be partly confounded by invariant T cells such as MAIT and iNKT, though diverse VJ usage argued against such confounding for most clonotypes.

On this clonotype: Its target antigen remains unknown. The record has no base qualities; no much larger clone is one base away.

To prepare the library, 5' RACE was applied. Instrument on record: Illumina HiSeq 2000. Template switching introduced a universal primer binding site; the final cDNA contained a unique molecular identifier, enabling accurate counting of TCR cDNA molecules. Specific primers in the conserved constant-segment region were used to synthesize first-strand cDNA for the TCR alpha and beta chains. Each cDNA library was double barcoded, with a SMART-Mk sample barcode plus Illumina barcodes, to control for contamination. TruSeq adapter sequences and Illumina sample barcodes were added in two successive PCR steps. The Illumina HiSeq platform was used with custom primers to sequence TCR alpha and beta cDNA libraries. The authors' analysis ran thus. MiGEC processed the raw reads to extract unique molecular identifiers, while MiXCR was used to determine the CDR3 positions. Recombination models were inferred per individual with the repgenHMM and IGoR tools using an EM algorithm. The tcR package in R was used for shared clonotype analysis, with sharing normalized by the product of cloneset sizes. To study raw recombination free of thymic and clonal selection effects, out-of-frame nonproductive sequences were analyzed. The public reads were reanalyzed by TCRdb: fastp trimming at Q25, MiXCR alignment, in-frame beta chains only. For every CDR3 protein sequence, its rows merge into one entry that carries the most common genes and DNA. Clone size and V and J calls follow TCRdb, not the original study. The sample table records about 530,000 distinct CDR3 sequences; approximately 20% of these occur just once. About 0.5% of the sample is taken by the ten largest.

Reading the germline V gene (reference sequence) gives CDR1 MNHEY and CDR2 SMNVEV. Including the terminal cysteine and phenylalanine, the CDR3 comprises 13 residues. The only DNA kept is the CDR3, 39 bases in frame from the first base. At the junction V is shortened by 6 bases and J by 12 bases; bases outside the gene matches: 10. All donors were healthy Caucasians. Three pairs of female monozygotic twins, all aged 18 to 29 years, were included in the twin cohort. CD4+ and CD8+ T cell populations were isolated with positive isolation kits from Invitrogen. These same data were also listed under a study on yellow fever vaccine responses in identical twins. Drawing on the second study: The T cell response to vaccination in identical twins was reported by the authors to appear partly convergent and partly personalized. The study precisely tracked vaccine-responding T cell clones in identical twins.

This TCR came from a young woman in good health. In this chain, TRBV27 is recombined with TRBJ2-1, with TRBD2 matching 8 junction bases. The sample taken for sequencing was CD4+ T cells sorted from blood. The nucleotide sequence is given as TGTGCCAGCAGCCCCCTGGGGAGCGGGGGGCAGTTCTTC. Translation gives CASSPLGSGGQFF.